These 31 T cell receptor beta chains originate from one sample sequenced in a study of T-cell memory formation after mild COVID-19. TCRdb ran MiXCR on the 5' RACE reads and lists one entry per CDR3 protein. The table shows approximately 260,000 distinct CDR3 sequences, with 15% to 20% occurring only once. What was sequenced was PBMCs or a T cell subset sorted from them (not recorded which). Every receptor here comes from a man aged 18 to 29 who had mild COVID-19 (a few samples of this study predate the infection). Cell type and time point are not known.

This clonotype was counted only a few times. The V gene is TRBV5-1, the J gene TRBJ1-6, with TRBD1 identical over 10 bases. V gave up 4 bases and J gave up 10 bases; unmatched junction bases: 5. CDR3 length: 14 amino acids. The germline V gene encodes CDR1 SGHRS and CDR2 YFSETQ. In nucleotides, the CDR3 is TGCGCCAGCAGCATGACAGGGGGCCGGTCACCCCTCCACTTT. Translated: CASSMTGGRSPLHF. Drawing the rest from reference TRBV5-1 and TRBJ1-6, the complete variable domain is KAGVTQTPRYLIKTRGQQVTLSCSPISGHRSVSWYQQTPGQGLQFLFEYFSETQRNKGNFPGRFSGRQFSNSRSEMNVSTLELGDSALYLCASSMTGGRSPLHFGNGTRLTVT.

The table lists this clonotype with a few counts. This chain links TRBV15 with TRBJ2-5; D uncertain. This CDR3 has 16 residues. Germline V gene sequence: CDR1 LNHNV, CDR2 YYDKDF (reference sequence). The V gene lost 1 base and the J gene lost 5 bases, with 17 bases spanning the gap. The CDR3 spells CATSRVKGMGIETQYF. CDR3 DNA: TGTGCCACCAGCAGAGTAAAGGGAATGGGAATCGAGACCCAGTACTTC.

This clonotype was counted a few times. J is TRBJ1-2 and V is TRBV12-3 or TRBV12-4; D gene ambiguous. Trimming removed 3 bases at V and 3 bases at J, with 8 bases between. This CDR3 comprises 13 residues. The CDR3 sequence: CASSFNTYYGYTF. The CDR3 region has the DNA TGTGCCAGCAGTTTCAACACGTACTATGGCTACACCTTC.

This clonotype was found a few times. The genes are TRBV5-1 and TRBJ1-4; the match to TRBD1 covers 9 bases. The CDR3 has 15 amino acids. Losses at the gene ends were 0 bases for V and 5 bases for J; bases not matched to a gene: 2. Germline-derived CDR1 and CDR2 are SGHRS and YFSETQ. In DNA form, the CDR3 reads TGCGCCAGCAGCTTGGAGGGGACAGGGAATGAAAAACTGTTTTTT. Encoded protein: CASSLEGTGNEKLFF.

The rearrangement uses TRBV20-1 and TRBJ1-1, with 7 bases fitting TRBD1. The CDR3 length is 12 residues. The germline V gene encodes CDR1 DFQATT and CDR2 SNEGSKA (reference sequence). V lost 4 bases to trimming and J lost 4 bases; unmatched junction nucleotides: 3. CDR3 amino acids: CSATSGGTEAFF. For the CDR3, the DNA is TGCAGTGCTACCTCAGGGGGCACTGAAGCTTTCTTT.

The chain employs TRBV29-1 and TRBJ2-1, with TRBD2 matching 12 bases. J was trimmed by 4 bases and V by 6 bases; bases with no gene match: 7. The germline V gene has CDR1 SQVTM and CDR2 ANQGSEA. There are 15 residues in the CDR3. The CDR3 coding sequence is TGCAGCGTCCCGCTACTAGCGGGGGGTTACAATGAGCAGTTCTTC. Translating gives CSVPLLAGGYNEQFF.

For the CDR3, the DNA is TGTGCCAGCAGCCAGGTCGGACGAGGCGAGCAGTACTTC. Its protein is CASSQVGRGEQYF. The chain couples TRBV3-1 to TRBJ2-7; no clear D. V was trimmed by 3 bases and J by 6 bases, leaving 12 bases between them. This CDR3 is 13 amino acids long. Germline V gene sequence: CDR1 LGHDT, CDR2 YNNKEL (reference sequence).

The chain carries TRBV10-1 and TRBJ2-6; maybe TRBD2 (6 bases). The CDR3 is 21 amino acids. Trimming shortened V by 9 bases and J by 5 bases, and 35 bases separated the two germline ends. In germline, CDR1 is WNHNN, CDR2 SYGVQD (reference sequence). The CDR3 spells CARNEVLPGEPLCTWANVLTF. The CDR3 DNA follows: TGCGCCAGGAACGAAGTTTTGCCGGGAGAACCTCTCTGTACTTGGGCCAACGTCCTGACTTTC.

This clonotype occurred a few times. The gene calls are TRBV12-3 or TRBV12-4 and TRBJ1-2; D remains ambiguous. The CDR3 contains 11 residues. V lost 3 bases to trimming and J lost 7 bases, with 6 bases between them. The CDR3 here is CASSFAGGYTF. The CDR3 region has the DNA TGTGCCAGCAGTTTTGCCGGTGGCTACACCTTC.

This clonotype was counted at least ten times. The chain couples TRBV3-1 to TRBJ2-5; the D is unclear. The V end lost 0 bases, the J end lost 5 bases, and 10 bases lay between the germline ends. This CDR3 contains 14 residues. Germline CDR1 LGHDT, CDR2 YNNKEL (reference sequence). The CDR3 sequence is CASSQEGRRETQYF. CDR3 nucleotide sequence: TGTGCCAGCAGCCAAGAGGGAAGGCGGGAGACCCAGTACTTC.

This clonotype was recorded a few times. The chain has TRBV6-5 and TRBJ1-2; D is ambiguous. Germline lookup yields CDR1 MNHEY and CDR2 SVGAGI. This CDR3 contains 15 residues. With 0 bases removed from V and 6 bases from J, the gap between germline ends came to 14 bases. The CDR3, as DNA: TGTGCCAGCAGTTACTCGCGGCCAGGTCGTCATGGCTACACCTTC. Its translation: CASSYSRPGRHGYTF.

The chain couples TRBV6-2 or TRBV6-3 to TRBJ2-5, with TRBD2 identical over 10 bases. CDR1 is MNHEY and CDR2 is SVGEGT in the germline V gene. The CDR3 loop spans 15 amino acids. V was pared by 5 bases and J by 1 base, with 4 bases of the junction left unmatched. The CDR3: CASSGLAVGQETQYF. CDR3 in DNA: TGTGCCAGCAGTGGACTAGCGGTTGGCCAAGAGACCCAGTACTTC.

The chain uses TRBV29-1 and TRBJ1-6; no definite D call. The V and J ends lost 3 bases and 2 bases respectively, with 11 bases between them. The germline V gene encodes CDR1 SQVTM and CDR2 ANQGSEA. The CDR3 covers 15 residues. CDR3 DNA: TGCAGCGTTGATAAGGGAATCACCTATAATTCACCCCTCCACTTT. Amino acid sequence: CSVDKGITYNSPLHF.

CDR3 amino acids: CASSPARVSSYNEQFF. The DNA of the CDR3 is TGTGCCAGCAGCCCAGCAAGGGTCAGCTCCTACAATGAGCAGTTCTTC. The chain combines TRBV7-9 with TRBJ2-1; D gene ambiguous. Germline CDR1 reads SEHNR; CDR2 reads FQNEAQ (reference sequence). V was shortened by 5 bases and J by 0 bases, with 14 bases between the two germline ends. The CDR3 runs 16 residues.

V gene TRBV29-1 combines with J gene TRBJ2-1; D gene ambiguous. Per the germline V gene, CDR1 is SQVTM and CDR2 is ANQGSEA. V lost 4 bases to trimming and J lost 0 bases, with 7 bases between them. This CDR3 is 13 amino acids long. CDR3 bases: TGCAGCGTTGTTTCGGTCTCCTACAATGAGCAGTTCTTC. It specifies CSVVSVSYNEQFF.

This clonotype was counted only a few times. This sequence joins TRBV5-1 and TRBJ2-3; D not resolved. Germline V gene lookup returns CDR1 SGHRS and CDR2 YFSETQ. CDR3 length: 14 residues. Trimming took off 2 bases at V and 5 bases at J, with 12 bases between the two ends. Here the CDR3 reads CASSFRPLRDTQYF. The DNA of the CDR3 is TGCGCCAGCAGCTTTCGGCCACTTCGAGATACGCAGTATTTT.

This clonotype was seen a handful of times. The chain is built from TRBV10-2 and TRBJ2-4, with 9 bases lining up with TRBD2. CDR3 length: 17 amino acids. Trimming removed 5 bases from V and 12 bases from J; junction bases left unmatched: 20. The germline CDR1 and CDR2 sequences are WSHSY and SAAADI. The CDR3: CASSLAGTSGLTFTQYF. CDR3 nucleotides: TGCGCCAGCAGTTTGGCCGGAACTAGCGGGTTAACCTTTACTCAGTACTTC.

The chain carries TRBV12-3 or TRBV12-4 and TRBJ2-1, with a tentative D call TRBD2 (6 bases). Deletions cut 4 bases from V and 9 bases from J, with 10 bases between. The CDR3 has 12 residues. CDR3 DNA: TGTGCCAGCAGTTACGGGGGACGTGAGCAGTTCTTC. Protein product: CASSYGGREQFF.

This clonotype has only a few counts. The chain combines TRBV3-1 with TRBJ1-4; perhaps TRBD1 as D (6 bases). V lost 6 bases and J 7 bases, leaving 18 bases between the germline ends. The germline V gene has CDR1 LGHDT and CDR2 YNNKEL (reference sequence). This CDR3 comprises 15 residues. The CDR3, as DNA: TGTGCCAGCAGTCACGTGGGGGGCGATGGTGAAAAACTGTTTTTT. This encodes CASSHVGGDGEKLFF.

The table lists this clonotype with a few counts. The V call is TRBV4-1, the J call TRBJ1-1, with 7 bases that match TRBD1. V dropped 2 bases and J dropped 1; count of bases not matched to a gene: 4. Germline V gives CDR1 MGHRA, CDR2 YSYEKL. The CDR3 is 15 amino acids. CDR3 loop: CASSQPGQKNTEAFF. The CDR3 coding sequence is TGCGCCAGCAGCCAACCGGGACAGAAGAACACTGAAGCTTTCTTT.

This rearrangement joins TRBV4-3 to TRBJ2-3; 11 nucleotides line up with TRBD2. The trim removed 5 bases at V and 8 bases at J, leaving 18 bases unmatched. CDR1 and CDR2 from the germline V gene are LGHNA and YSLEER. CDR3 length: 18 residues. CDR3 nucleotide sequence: TGCGCCAGCAGCTATACTAGCGGGGGCCGAAACTTTCTCAGTACGCAGTATTTT. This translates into CASSYTSGGRNFLSTQYF.

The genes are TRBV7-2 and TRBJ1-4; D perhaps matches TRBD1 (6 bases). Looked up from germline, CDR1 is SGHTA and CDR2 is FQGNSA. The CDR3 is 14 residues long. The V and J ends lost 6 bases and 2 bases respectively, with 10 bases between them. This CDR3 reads CASSRQATNEKLFF. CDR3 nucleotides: TGTGCCAGCAGTCGACAGGCTACTAATGAAAAACTGTTTTTT.

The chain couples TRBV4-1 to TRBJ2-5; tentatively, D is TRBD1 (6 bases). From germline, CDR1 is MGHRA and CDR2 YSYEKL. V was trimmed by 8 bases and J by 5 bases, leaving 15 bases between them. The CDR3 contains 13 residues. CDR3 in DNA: TGCGCCAGCGCCCGGACAGTTGGGGAGACCCAGTACTTC. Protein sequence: CASARTVGETQYF.

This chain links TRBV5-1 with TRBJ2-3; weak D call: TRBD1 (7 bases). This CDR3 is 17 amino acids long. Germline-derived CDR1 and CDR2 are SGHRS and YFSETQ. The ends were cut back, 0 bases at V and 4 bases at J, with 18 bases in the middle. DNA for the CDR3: TGCGCCAGCAGCTTGGAGCCAGGGGGGCCGTCGGCAGATACGCAGTATTTT. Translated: CASSLEPGGPSADTQYF.

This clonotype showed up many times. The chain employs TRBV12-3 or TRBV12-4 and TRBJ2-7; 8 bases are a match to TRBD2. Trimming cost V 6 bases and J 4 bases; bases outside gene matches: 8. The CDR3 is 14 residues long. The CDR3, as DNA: TGTGCCAGCAGGCCGAGGACTAGCCGTTACGAGCAGTACTTC. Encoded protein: CASRPRTSRYEQYF.

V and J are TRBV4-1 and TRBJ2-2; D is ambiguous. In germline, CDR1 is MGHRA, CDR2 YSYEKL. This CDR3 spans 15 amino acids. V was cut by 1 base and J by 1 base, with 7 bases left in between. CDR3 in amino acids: CASSQVRENTGELFF. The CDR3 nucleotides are TGCGCCAGCAGCCAAGTACGTGAGAACACCGGGGAGCTGTTTTTT.

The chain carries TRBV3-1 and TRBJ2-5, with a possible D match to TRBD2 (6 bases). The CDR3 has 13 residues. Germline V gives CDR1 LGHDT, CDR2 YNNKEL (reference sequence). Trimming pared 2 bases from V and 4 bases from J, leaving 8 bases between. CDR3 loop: CASSQRERETQYF. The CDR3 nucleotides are TGTGCCAGCAGCCAACGGGAGAGAGAGACCCAGTACTTC.

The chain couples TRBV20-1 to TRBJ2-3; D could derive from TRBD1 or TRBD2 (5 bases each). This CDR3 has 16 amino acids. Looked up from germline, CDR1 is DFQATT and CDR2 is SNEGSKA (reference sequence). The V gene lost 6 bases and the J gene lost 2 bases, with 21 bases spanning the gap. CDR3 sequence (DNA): TGCAGTGCCTCCGGACATCTAGAGGGAGTCACAGATACGCAGTATTTT. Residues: CSASGHLEGVTDTQYF.

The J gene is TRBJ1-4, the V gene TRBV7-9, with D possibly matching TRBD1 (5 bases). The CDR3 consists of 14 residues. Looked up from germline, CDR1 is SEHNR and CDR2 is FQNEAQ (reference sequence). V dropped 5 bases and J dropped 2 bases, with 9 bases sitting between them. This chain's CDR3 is CASSPGFTNEKLFF. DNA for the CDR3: TGTGCCAGCAGCCCAGGGTTCACTAATGAAAAACTGTTTTTT.

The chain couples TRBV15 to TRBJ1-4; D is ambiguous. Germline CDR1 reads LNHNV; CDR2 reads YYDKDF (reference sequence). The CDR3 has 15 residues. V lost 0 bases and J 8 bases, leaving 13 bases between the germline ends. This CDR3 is CATSRDRGREEKLFF. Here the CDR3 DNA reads TGTGCCACCAGCAGAGATCGTGGAAGGGAAGAAAAACTGTTTTTT.

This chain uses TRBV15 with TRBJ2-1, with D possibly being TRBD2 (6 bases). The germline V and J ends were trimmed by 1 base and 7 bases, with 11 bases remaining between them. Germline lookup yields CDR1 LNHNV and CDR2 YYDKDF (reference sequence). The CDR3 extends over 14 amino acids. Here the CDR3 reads CATSRGVGGNEQFF. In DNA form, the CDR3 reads TGTGCCACCAGCAGAGGGGTCGGAGGGAATGAGCAGTTCTTC.